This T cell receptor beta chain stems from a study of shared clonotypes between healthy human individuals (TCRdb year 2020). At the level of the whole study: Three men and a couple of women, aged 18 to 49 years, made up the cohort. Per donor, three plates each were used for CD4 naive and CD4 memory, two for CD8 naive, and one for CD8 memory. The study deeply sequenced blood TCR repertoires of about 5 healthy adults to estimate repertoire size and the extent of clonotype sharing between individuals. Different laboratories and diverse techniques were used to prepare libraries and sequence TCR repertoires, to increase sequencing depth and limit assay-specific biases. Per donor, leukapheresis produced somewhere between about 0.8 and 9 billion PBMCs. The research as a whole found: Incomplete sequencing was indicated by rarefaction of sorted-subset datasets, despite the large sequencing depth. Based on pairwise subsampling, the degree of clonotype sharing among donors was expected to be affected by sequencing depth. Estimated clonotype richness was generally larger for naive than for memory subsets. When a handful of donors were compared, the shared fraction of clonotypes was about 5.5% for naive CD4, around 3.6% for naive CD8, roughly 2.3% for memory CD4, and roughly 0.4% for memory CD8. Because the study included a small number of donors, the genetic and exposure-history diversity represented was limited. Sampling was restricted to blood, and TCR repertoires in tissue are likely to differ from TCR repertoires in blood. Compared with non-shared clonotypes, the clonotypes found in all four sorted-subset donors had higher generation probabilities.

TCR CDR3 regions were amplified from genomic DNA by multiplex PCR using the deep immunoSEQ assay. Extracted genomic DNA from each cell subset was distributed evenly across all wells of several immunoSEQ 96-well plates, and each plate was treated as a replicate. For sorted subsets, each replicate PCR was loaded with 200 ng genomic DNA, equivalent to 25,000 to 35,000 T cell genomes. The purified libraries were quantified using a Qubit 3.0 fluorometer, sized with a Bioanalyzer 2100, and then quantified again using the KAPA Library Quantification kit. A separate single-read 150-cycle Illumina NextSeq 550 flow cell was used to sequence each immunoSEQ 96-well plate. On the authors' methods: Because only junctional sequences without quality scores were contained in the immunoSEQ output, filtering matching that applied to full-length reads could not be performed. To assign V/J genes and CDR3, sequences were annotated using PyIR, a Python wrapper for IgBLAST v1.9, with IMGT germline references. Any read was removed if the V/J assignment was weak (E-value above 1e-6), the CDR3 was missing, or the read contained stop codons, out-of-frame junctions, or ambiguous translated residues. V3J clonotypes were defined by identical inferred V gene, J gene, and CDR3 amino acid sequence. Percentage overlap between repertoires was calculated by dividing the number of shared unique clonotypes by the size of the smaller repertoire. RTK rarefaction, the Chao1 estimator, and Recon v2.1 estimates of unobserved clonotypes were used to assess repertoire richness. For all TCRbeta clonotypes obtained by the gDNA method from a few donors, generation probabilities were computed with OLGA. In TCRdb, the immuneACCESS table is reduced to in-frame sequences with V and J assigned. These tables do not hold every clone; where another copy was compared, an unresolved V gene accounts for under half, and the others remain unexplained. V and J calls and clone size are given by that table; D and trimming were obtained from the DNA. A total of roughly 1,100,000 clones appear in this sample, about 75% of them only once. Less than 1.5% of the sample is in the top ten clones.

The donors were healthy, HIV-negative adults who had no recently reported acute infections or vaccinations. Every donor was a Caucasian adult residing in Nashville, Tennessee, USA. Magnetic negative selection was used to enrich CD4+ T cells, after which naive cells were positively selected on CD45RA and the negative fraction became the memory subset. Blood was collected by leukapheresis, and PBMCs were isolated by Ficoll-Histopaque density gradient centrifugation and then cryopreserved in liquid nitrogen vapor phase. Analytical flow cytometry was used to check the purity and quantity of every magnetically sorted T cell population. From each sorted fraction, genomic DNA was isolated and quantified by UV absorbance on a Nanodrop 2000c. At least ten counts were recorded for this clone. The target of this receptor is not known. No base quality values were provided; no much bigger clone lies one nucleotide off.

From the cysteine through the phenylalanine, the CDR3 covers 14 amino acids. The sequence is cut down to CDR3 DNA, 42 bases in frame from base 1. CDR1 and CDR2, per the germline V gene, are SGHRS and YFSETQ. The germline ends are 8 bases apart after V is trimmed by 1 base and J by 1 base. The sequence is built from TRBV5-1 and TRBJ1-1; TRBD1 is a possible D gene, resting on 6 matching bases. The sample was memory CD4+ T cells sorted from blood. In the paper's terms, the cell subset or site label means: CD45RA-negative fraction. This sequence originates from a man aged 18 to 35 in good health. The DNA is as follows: TGCGCCAGCAGCTTGACCAGGGGGAACACTGAAGCTTTCTTT. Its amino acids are CASSLTRGNTEAFF. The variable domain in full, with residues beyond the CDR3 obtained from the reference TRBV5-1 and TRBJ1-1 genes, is KAGVTQTPRYLIKTRGQQVTLSCSPISGHRSVSWYQQTPGQGLQFLFEYFSETQRNKGNFPGRFSGRQFSNSRSEMNVSTLELGDSALYLCASSLTRGNTEAFFGQGTRLTVV.